This is a list of T cell receptor beta chains from one sample in a study of blood T cell repertoires in COVID-19. Profiling relied on immunoSEQ multiplex PCR, and the TCRdb table lists in-frame clones only, not all of them. The sample comprises a few hundred thousand clones, around 90% of which are singletons, and less than 2.5% rests with the top ten. Sequencing was performed on peripheral blood. Receptor source: a man in his late teens or twenties with active or convalescent COVID-19. CDR3s include the opening cysteine and the closing phenylalanine or tryptophan. D genes are given only for firm matches.

j_call v_call d_call cdr3_length cdr3_aa cdr3_nt
TRBJ1-2 TRBV9 TRBD1 14 CASSVGTGRIGYTF TGTGCCAGCAGCGTAGGGACAGGGCGGATTGGCTACACCTTC
TRBJ1-6 TRBV14 - 14 CASSRGQKNSPLHF TGTGCCAGCAGCCGAGGACAGAAAAATTCACCCCTCCACTTT
TRBJ1-5 TRBV18 - 15 CASSRFGQLNQPQHF TGTGCCAGCTCACGATTCGGACAGCTCAATCAGCCCCAGCATTTT
TRBJ2-1 TRBV5-6 - 12 CASSYGGTRQFF TGTGCCAGCAGCTACGGGGGGACACGTCAGTTCTTC
TRBJ2-1 TRBV7-8 - 13 CASSLGGVGEQFF TGTGCCAGCAGCTTAGGGGGGGTAGGTGAGCAGTTCTTC
TRBJ2-7 TRBV6-5 TRBD2 16 CASSYSSASGNYEQYF TGTGCCAGCAGTTACTCGAGTGCTAGCGGGAACTACGAGCAGTACTTC
TRBJ2-1 TRBV7-9 - 16 CASSLALAGSYNEQFF TGTGCCAGCAGCTTAGCGCTAGCAGGCTCCTACAATGAGCAGTTCTTC
TRBJ2-7 TRBV7-8 TRBD1 16 CASSPPRGQGAREQYF TGTGCCAGCAGCCCGCCCCGAGGGCAGGGGGCTAGGGAGCAGTACTTC
TRBJ1-1 TRBV6-5 TRBD1 16 CASSYLSTGMNTEAFF TGTGCCAGCAGTTACTTGTCGACAGGGATGAACACTGAAGCTTTCTTT
TRBJ1-1 TRBV27 - 15 CASTGRGLRATEAFF TGTGCCAGCACGGGCAGGGGCTTACGTGCCACTGAAGCTTTCTTT
TRBJ2-3 TRBV6-6 TRBD1 16 CASSYPGTGITDTQYF TGTGCCAGCAGTTACCCGGGGACAGGGATCACAGATACGCAGTATTTT
TRBJ1-4 TRBV29-1 - 12 CSVGGEHEKLFF TGCAGCGTTGGCGGGGAGCATGAAAAACTGTTTTTT
TRBJ2-3 TRBV7-9 TRBD2 17 CASSQGLAGSFTDTQYF TGTGCCAGCAGCCAAGGTCTAGCGGGGAGCTTCACAGATACGCAGTATTTT
TRBJ2-3 TRBV7-8 - 15 CASSLNRGRADTQYF TGTGCCAGCAGCTTAAATAGGGGGAGGGCAGATACGCAGTATTTT
TRBJ1-2 TRBV19 - 14 CASRSELLNYGYTF TGTGCCAGTCGGTCCGAACTATTGAACTATGGCTACACCTTC